What follows are 5 T cell receptor beta chains derived from one specimen sequenced in a study of T cell responses to AZD1222 COVID-19 vaccine (dated by TCRdb to about 2021). Sample time point, as interpreted from the label and publication: baseline before first vaccination. Library preparation employed the immunoSEQ multiplex PCR assay. TCRdb holds this immuneACCESS table with in-frame rearrangements only. Some clones are missing; in checked studies, unresolved V genes explain under half, and the rest has no known cause. In this sample the table shows some 54,000 clones, nearly 90% of which occur a single time. The top ten clonotypes cover 3% to 4.5% of the sample. This material consisted of peripheral blood, taken on day 0 of AZD1222 vaccination. These receptors originate from an adult in good health.

The rearrangement links TRBV13 to TRBJ2-7; TRBD1 is a possible D gene (5 bases). The V end was cut by 1 base, the J end by 2 bases, with 9 bases between. CDR1 and CDR2 (germline): PRHDT, FYEKMQ (reference sequence). The CDR3 covers 14 residues. Here the CDR3 reads CASSLEDRPYEQYF. In DNA, the CDR3 is TGTGCCAGCAGCTTAGAAGACAGACCCTACGAGCAGTACTTC.

The gene calls are TRBV18 and TRBJ2-3, with 14 bases identical to TRBD2. V lost 6 bases, J lost 0 bases, and 8 bases stayed unmatched. The germline V gene encodes CDR1 KGHSH and CDR2 LQKENI. The CDR3 runs to 18 residues. The CDR3 protein is CASSLGLAGGLSTDTQYF. The CDR3 DNA is TGTGCCAGCTCCCTTGGACTAGCGGGGGGCCTAAGCACAGATACGCAGTATTTT.

J is TRBJ2-3 and V is TRBV19; TRBD1 matches at 12 bases. This CDR3 comprises 16 residues. Unmatched junction bases numbered 4, after V lost 4 bases and J lost 2 bases. Germline assignment: CDR1 LNHDA and CDR2 SQIVND (reference sequence). This CDR3 reads CASSRDRGLSTDTQYF. The CDR3 DNA follows: TGTGCCAGTAGTAGGGACAGGGGGCTCTCCACAGATACGCAGTATTTT. The full variable domain, with the rest looked up from reference TRBV19 and TRBJ2-3, is DGGITQSPKYLFRKEGQNVTLSCEQNLNHDAMYWYRQDPGQGLRLIYYSQIVNDFQKGDIAEGYSVSREKKESFPLTVTSAQKNPTAFYLCASSRDRGLSTDTQYFGPGTRLTVL.

In nucleotides, the CDR3 is TGTGCCAGAAGCTCCGCCGGGACAGGGTCGTTTGGTTTCTTT. This gives the protein CARSSAGTGSFGFF. The chain uses TRBV5-3 and TRBJ1-1; TRBD1 aligns across 9 bases. TRBV5-3 is noted as an ORF with a role that remains uncertain. V was pared by 3 bases and J by 13 bases, with 13 bases of the junction left unmatched. The CDR3 is 14 residues long.

The gene calls are TRBV5-4 and TRBJ2-7, with 9 bases fitting TRBD1. Losses at the gene ends were 6 bases for V and 5 bases for J; bases not matched to a gene: 6. This CDR3 spans 13 amino acids. The germline CDR1 and CDR2 sequences are SGHNT and YYREEE (reference sequence). CDR3 protein: CASILQGANEQYF. The CDR3 DNA is TGTGCCAGCATCCTACAGGGGGCCAACGAGCAGTACTTC.